These T cell receptor beta chains were read from a single sample in a study of blood T cell repertoires in COVID-19. Sequenced by immunoSEQ multiplex PCR; TCRdb stores in-frame clones only, minus some. This sample carries 68,000 or so clones, roughly 80% of them seen once, and the ten largest clones take under 30%. Sequencing was performed on peripheral blood. The receptors come from a human donor in a cohort sampled during active COVID-19. Each CDR3 is given with its conserved first and last residue. Fields, in order: D gene, clone size, V gene, J gene, CDR3 DNA, CDR3 protein. D genes are given only for firm matches. Not all rows give a size; the values are once, few, many and, for expanded clones, a class.

D: .; size: .; V: TRBV5-6; J: TRBJ1-6; DNA: TGTGCCAGCAGCTTTGTCGGGGATTCACCCCTCCACTTT; CDR3: CASSFVGDSPLHF
D: .; size: .; V: TRBV25-1; J: TRBJ2-1; DNA: TGTGCCAGCAGTGAATCCAGGCAGTACAATGAGCAGTTCTTC; CDR3: CASSESRQYNEQFF
D: TRBD2; size: once; V: TRBV6-6; J: TRBJ2-3; DNA: TGTGCCACACTGACTAGCGGGCTAGATACGCAGTATTTT; CDR3: CATLTSGLDTQYF
D: .; size: .; V: TRBV15; J: TRBJ1-1; DNA: TGTGCCACCAGCCTAGGTCGTTCAGTTGAAGCTTTCTTT; CDR3: CATSLGRSVEAFF
D: .; size: .; V: TRBV4-3; J: TRBJ2-2; DNA: TGCGCCAGCAGCCAAGATCAGGGAAACGGTGGGCTGTTTTTT; CDR3: CASSQDQGNGGLFF
D: .; size: .; V: TRBV7-8; J: TRBJ2-2; DNA: TGTGCCAGCAGCTCCCGAACTAGCTTTGGTTTGGACACCGGGGAGCTGTTTTTT; CDR3: CASSSRTSFGLDTGELFF
D: TRBD2; size: .; V: TRBV7-7; J: TRBJ2-3; DNA: TGTGCTAGCAGCGTTAGCGGGGGGAGCACAGATACGCAGTATTTT; CDR3: CASSVSGGSTDTQYF
D: .; size: .; V: TRBV18; J: TRBJ2-1; DNA: TGTGCCAGCTCGCCTCGTCAGACAGCGAGGTACAATGAGCAGTTCTTC; CDR3: CASSPRQTARYNEQFF
D: TRBD2; size: once; V: TRBV28; J: TRBJ2-7; DNA: TGTGCCAGCAGTTTCACTAGCGGGATTACCTACGAGCAGTACTTC; CDR3: CASSFTSGITYEQYF
D: .; size: .; V: TRBV7-9; J: TRBJ2-3; DNA: TGTGCCAGCAGCTCCAGGGGCCACACAGATACGCAGTATTTT; CDR3: CASSSRGHTDTQYF
D: .; size: .; V: TRBV7-2; J: TRBJ2-1; DNA: TGTGCCAGCAGCTTAGTCCTTGGGGGCGATGAGCAGTTCTTC; CDR3: CASSLVLGGDEQFF
D: TRBD2; size: .; V: TRBV7-8; J: TRBJ2-6; DNA: TGTGCCAGCAGCAGGACGGGAGGCTCTGGGGCCAACGTCCTGACTTTC; CDR3: CASSRTGGSGANVLTF
D: TRBD1; size: .; V: TRBV5-5; J: TRBJ2-1; DNA: TGTGCCAGCAGCACTAGGACAGGGAGCTCCTACAATGAGCAGTTCTTC; CDR3: CASSTRTGSSYNEQFF
D: .; size: .; V: TRBV10-3; J: TRBJ1-1; DNA: TGTGCCATCAGTGATAGGGCAGGGGTTGACCGAGGGATGAACACTGAAGCTTTCTTT; CDR3: CAISDRAGVDRGMNTEAFF
D: .; size: .; V: TRBV28; J: TRBJ2-5; DNA: TGTGCCAGCAGTTTAGTGGAGGAGACCCAGTACTTC; CDR3: CASSLVEETQYF
D: .; size: .; V: TRBV10-3; J: TRBJ2-5; DNA: TGTGCCATCAGTCAGGGGGGAGCGGTCCAAGAGACCCAGTACTTC; CDR3: CAISQGGAVQETQYF
D: .; size: .; V: TRBV20-1; J: TRBJ1-1; DNA: TGCAGTGCTAGTAGTGATATGAGCACTGAAGCTTTCTTT; CDR3: CSASSDMSTEAFF
D: .; size: .; V: TRBV6-6; J: TRBJ1-4; DNA: TGTGCCAGCAGGACCCCGACACGGGGGAATGAAAAACTGTTTTTT; CDR3: CASRTPTRGNEKLFF
D: .; size: once; V: TRBV7-9; J: TRBJ1-5; DNA: TGTGCCAGCAGCTTAACGGATCAGCCCCAGCATTTT; CDR3: CASSLTDQPQHF
D: .; size: .; V: TRBV2; J: TRBJ2-3; DNA: TGTGCCAGCAGTGACTTGAGCGGGCCTAGCACAGATACGCAGTATTTT; CDR3: CASSDLSGPSTDTQYF
D: TRBD1; size: .; V: TRBV2; J: TRBJ2-7; DNA: TGTGCCAGCAGCAGGACAGGGGGCGATTTCTACGAGCAGTACTTC; CDR3: CASSRTGGDFYEQYF
D: .; size: .; V: TRBV7-6; J: TRBJ1-1; DNA: TGTGCCAGCAGCCCTGGACTGACTAAAACCACTGAAGCTTTCTTT; CDR3: CASSPGLTKTTEAFF
D: .; size: .; V: TRBV28; J: TRBJ2-2; DNA: TGTGCCAGCACCAGGGGGAACACCGGGGAGCTGTTTTTT; CDR3: CASTRGNTGELFF
D: TRBD2; size: .; V: TRBV5-4; J: TRBJ2-5; DNA: TGTGCCAGCAGCTTGGCCGCTAGCGGGAGCGAGACCCAGTACTTC; CDR3: CASSLAASGSETQYF
D: .; size: .; V: TRBV18; J: TRBJ1-1; DNA: TGTGCCAGCTCACAGGACAGATTGAACACTGAAGCTTTCTTT; CDR3: CASSQDRLNTEAFF
D: TRBD2; size: .; V: TRBV11-2; J: TRBJ2-1; DNA: TGTGCCAGCAGCCCAAGGACTAGCGGGCACAATGAGCAGTTCTTC; CDR3: CASSPRTSGHNEQFF
D: TRBD1; size: .; V: TRBV4-3; J: TRBJ1-6; DNA: TGCGCCAGCAGCAGGGGGCTGGACAGCCTGAATTCACCCCTCCACTTT; CDR3: CASSRGLDSLNSPLHF
D: TRBD2; size: .; V: TRBV5-1; J: TRBJ2-2; DNA: TGCGCCAGCACCTTTAGCGGGAGAGACACCGGGGAGCTGTTTTTT; CDR3: CASTFSGRDTGELFF
D: .; size: .; V: TRBV5-1; J: TRBJ2-3; DNA: TGCGCCAGCAGTTCCGGGACTAGCACAGATACGCAGTATTTT; CDR3: CASSSGTSTDTQYF
D: TRBD1; size: .; V: TRBV9; J: TRBJ1-4; DNA: TGTGCCAGCAGCGTAGGGGACAGACATAATGAAAAACTGTTTTTT; CDR3: CASSVGDRHNEKLFF
D: TRBD1; size: .; V: TRBV6-5; J: TRBJ2-5; DNA: TGTGCCAGCAGTACGCAGGGGGCGCGGGAGACCCAGTACTTC; CDR3: CASSTQGARETQYF
D: .; size: .; V: TRBV11-2; J: TRBJ1-6; DNA: TGTGCCAGCAGCTTAGAGCAGGGGTCGCATTCACCCCTCCACTTT; CDR3: CASSLEQGSHSPLHF
D: .; size: .; V: TRBV2; J: TRBJ2-1; DNA: TGTGCCAGCAGTGAGGGCCGAGACTACAATGAGCAGTTCTTC; CDR3: CASSEGRDYNEQFF
D: .; size: few; V: TRBV18; J: TRBJ2-3; DNA: TGTGCCAGCTCCTTCTCTGGGCCAGGCACAGATACGCAGTATTTT; CDR3: CASSFSGPGTDTQYF
D: .; size: once; V: TRBV5-5; J: TRBJ2-2; DNA: TGTGCCAGCAGCTTGTACAAGGGGCTGAACACCGGGGAGCTGTTTTTT; CDR3: CASSLYKGLNTGELFF
D: .; size: .; V: TRBV7-8; J: TRBJ2-3; DNA: TGTGCCAGCAGCTTAGACGTGAAGCAGGCAGATACGCAGTATTTT; CDR3: CASSLDVKQADTQYF
D: .; size: .; V: TRBV27; J: TRBJ1-4; DNA: TGTGCCAGCAGTTCCCCGGGGTTGAGTGAAAAACTGTTTTTT; CDR3: CASSSPGLSEKLFF
D: TRBD1; size: .; V: TRBV27; J: TRBJ1-2; DNA: TGTGCCAGCAGTTTATACTCGACAGGGATATTAGATGGCTACACCTTC; CDR3: CASSLYSTGILDGYTF
D: TRBD2; size: .; V: TRBV6-2/TRBV6-3; J: TRBJ2-5; DNA: TGTGCCAGCAGTTACTCGAGACTAGCGGGAGGAGGGCGGGAGACCCAGTACTTC; CDR3: CASSYSRLAGGGRETQYF
D: TRBD2; size: .; V: TRBV6-2/TRBV6-3; J: TRBJ2-2; DNA: TGTGCCAGCAGTTACTCGACGGGGGGGACCGGGGAGCTGTTTTTT; CDR3: CASSYSTGGTGELFF
D: .; size: .; V: TRBV28; J: TRBJ1-1; DNA: TGTGCCAGCAGACCAGCGACAGTGAACACTGAAGCTTTCTTT; CDR3: CASRPATVNTEAFF
D: .; size: .; V: TRBV13; J: TRBJ2-5; DNA: TGTGCCAGCAGCCGAAGGGAGAACCAAGAGACCCAGTACTTC; CDR3: CASSRRENQETQYF
D: .; size: .; V: TRBV28; J: TRBJ1-2; DNA: TGTGCCAGCCAGCCACAACAAGGGGTTAACTATGGCTACACCTTC; CDR3: CASQPQQGVNYGYTF